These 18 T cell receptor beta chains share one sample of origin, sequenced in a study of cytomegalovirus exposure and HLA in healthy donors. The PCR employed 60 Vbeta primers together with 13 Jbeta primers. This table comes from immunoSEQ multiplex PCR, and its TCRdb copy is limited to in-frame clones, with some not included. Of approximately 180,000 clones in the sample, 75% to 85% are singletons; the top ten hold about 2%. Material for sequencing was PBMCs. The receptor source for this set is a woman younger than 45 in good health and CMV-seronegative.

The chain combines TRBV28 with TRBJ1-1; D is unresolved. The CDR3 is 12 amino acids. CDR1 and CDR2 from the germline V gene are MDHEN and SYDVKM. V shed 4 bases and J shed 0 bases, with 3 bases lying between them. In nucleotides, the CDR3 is TGTGCCAGCAGTTCAGTGAACACTGAAGCTTTCTTT. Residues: CASSSVNTEAFF.

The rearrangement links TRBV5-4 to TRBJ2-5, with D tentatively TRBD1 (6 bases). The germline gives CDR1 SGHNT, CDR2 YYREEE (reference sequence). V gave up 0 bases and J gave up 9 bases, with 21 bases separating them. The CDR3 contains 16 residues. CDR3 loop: CASSLELQGTASAQYF. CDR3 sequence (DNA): TGTGCCAGCAGCTTGGAGTTACAGGGAACGGCGTCGGCCCAGTACTTC. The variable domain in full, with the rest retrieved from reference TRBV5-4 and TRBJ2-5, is ETGVTQSPTHLIKTRGQQVTLRCSSQSGHNTVSWYQQALGQGPQFIFQYYREEENGRGNFPPRFSGLQFPNYSSELNVNALELDDSALYLCASSLELQGTASAQYFGPGTRLLVL.

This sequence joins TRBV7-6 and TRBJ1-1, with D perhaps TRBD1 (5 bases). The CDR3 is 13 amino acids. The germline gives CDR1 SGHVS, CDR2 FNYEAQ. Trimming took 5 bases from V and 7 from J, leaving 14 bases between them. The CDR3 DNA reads TGTGCCAGCAGCGCGGGGCCTGGGAATGAAGCTTTCTTT. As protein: CASSAGPGNEAFF.

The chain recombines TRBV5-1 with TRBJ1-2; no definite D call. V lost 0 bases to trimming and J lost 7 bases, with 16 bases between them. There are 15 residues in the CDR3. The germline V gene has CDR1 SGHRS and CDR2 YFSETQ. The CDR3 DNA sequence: TGCGCCAGCAGCTTGGCCCCTACCGCATTTATTGGCTACACCTTC. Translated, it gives CASSLAPTAFIGYTF.

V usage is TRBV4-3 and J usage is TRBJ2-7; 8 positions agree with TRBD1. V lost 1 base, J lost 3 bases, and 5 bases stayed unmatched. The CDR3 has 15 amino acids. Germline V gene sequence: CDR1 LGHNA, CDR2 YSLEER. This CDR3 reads CASSQGTGSDYEQYF. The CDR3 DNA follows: TGCGCCAGCAGCCAAGGGACAGGGAGTGACTACGAGCAGTACTTC.

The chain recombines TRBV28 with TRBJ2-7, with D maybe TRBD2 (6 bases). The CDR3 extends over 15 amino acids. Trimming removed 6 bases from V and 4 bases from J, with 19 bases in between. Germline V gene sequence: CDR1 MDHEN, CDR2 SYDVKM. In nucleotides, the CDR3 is TGTGCCAGCAGCCAACAGGATTCCGGGGGATACGAGCAGTACTTC. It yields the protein CASSQQDSGGYEQYF.

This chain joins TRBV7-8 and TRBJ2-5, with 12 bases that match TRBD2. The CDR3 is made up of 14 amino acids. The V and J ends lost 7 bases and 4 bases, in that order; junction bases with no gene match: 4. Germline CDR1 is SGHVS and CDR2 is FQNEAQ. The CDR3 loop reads CASKLAGGGETQYF. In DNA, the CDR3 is TGTGCCAGCAAACTAGCGGGGGGAGGAGAGACCCAGTACTTC.

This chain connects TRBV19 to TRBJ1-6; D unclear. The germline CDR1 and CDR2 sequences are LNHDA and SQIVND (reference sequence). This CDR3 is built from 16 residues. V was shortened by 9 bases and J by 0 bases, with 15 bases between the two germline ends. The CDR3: CASWERTSSYNSPLHF. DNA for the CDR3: TGTGCCAGCTGGGAGCGGACGAGCTCCTATAATTCACCCCTCCACTTT. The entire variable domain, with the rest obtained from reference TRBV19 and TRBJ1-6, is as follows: DGGITQSPKYLFRKEGQNVTLSCEQNLNHDAMYWYRQDPGQGLRLIYYSQIVNDFQKGDIAEGYSVSREKKESFPLTVTSAQKNPTAFYLCASWERTSSYNSPLHFGNGTRLTVT.

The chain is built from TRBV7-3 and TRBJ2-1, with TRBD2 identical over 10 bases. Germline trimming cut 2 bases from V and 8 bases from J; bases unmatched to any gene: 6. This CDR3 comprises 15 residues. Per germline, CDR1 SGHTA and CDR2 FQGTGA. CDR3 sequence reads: CASSLRPSGRDEQFF. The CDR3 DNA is TGTGCCAGCAGCTTACGGCCTAGCGGGAGAGATGAGCAGTTCTTC.

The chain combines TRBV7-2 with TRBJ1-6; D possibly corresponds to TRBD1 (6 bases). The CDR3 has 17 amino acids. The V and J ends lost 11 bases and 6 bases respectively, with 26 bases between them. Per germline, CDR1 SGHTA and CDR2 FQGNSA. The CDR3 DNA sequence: TGTGCCTCCGAGGGCTCTGATTTGGGGGCAGGTAATTCACCCCTCCACTTT. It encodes CASEGSDLGAGNSPLHF.

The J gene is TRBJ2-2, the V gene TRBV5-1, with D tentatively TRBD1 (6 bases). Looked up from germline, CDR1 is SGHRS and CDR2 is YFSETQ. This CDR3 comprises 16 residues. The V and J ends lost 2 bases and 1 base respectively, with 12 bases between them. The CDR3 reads CASSFSGALNTGELFF. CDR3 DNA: TGCGCCAGCAGCTTCTCAGGGGCCCTGAACACCGGGGAGCTGTTTTTT.

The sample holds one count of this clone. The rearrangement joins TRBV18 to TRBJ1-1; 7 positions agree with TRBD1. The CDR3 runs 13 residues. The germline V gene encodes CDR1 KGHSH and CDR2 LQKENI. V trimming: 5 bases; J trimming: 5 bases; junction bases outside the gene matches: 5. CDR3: CASSAGTETEAFF. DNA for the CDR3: TGTGCCAGCTCAGCAGGGACAGAGACTGAAGCTTTCTTT.

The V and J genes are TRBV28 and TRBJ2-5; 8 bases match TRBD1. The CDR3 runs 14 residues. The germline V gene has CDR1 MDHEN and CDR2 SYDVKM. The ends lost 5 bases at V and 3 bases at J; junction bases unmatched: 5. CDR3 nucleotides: TGTGCCAGCAGTACCCCGGGACAGGAAGAGACCCAGTACTTC. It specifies CASSTPGQEETQYF.

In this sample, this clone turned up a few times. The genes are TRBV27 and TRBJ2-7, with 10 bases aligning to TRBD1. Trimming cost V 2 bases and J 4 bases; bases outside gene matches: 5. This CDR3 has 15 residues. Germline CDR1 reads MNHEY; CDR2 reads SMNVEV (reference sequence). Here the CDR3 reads CASSLPGQGFYEQYF. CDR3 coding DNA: TGTGCCAGCAGTTTACCGGGACAGGGGTTTTACGAGCAGTACTTC.

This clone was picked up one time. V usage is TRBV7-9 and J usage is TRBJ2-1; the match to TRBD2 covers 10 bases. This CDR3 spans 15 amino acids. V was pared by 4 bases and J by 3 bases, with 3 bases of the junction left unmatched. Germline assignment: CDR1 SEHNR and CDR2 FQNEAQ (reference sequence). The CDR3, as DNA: TGTGCCAGCAGCTCGGGGACTAGCGACTACAATGAGCAGTTCTTC. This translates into CASSSGTSDYNEQFF.

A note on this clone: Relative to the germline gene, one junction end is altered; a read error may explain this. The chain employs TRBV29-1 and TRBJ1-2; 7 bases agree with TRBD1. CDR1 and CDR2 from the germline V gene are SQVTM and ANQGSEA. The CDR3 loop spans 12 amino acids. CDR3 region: CSGQGRELGYAF. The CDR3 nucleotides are TGCAGCGGACAGGGACGGGAGTTGGGCTACGCCTTC.

The CDR3 reads CASSLLAGNTIYF. DNA of the CDR3: TGTGCCAGCAGCTTGTTAGCCGGAAACACCATATATTTT. The V call is TRBV5-5, the J call TRBJ1-3; D gene unclear. Germline CDR1 reads SGHKS; CDR2 reads YYEKEE (reference sequence). The length of the CDR3 is 13 residues. Trimming left V 1 base short and J 4 bases short, with 6 bases between. Together with reference TRBV5-5 and TRBJ1-3, the CDR3 gives the full variable domain: DAGVTQSPTHLIKTRGQQVTLRCSPISGHKSVSWYQQVLGQGPQFIFQYYEKEERGRGNFPDRFSARQFPNYSSELNVNALLLGDSALYLCASSLLAGNTIYFGEGSWLTVV.

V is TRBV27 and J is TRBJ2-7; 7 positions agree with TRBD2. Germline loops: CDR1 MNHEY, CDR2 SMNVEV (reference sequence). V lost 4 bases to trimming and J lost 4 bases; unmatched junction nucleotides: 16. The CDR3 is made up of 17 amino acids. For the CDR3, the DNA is TGTGCCAGCAGTTCAACCAGCCGGGCTAGCGGACGATACGAGCAGTACTTC. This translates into CASSSTSRASGRYEQYF.